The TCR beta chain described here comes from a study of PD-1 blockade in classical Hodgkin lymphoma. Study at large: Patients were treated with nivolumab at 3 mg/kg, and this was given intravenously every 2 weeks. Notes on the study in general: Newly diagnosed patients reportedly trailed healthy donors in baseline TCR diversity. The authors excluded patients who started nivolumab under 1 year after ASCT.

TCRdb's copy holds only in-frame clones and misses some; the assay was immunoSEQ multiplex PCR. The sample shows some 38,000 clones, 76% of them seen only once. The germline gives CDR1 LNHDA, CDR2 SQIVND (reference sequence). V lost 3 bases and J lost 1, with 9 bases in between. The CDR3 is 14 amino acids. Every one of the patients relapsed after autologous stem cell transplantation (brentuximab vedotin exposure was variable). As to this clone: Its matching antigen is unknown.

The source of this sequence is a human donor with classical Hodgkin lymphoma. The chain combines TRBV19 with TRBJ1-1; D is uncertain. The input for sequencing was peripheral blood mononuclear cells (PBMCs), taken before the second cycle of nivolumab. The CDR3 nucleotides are TGTGCCAGTAGTATTCTACAGACGAACACTGAAGCTTTCTTT. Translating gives CASSILQTNTEAFF. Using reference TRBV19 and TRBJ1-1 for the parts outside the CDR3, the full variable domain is DGGITQSPKYLFRKEGQNVTLSCEQNLNHDAMYWYRQDPGQGLRLIYYSQIVNDFQKGDIAEGYSVSREKKESFPLTVTSAQKNPTAFYLCASSILQTNTEAFFGQGTRLTVV.